These 23 T cell receptor beta chains originate from one sample sequenced in a study of CD8+CD57+ T cells in acquired aplastic anemia. Whoever was chosen for sequencing had shown CD8+CD57+ cell expansion by flow cytometry. Genomic DNA served as template for TCR beta VDJ and CDR3 profiling. TCRdb processed the reads anew with MiXCR; each CDR3 protein has one entry. The repertoire has some 150,000 distinct CDR3 sequences, roughly 48% of them found once; the top ten carry approximately 1%. Material for sequencing was sorted CD4+, CD8+, or CD8+CD57+ T cells (not recorded which) from PBMCs. All receptors derive from a human donor with aplastic anemia.

This clonotype has at least ten counts. V and J are TRBV7-8 and TRBJ2-7; 7 nucleotides agree with TRBD2. V trimming: 2 bases; J trimming: 3 bases; junction bases outside the gene matches: 4. Germline values: CDR1 SGHVS, CDR2 FQNEAQ. The CDR3 is made up of 14 amino acids. This chain's CDR3 is CASSLLSGVYEQYF. Here the CDR3 DNA reads TGTGCCAGCAGCTTATTAAGCGGGGTCTACGAGCAGTACTTC.

V usage is TRBV27 and J usage is TRBJ2-1; TRBD2 is a possible D gene (7 bases). Germline lookup yields CDR1 MNHEY and CDR2 SMNVEV (reference sequence). The V gene lost 5 bases and the J gene lost 7 bases, with 15 bases spanning the gap. The CDR3 has 14 amino acids. The CDR3 loop reads CASSRAGARNEQFF. DNA for the CDR3: TGTGCCAGCAGTCGTGCGGGGGCGAGGAATGAGCAGTTCTTC.

This rearrangement joins TRBV7-6 to TRBJ1-4; TRBD1 matches at 7 bases. Germline assignment: CDR1 SGHVS and CDR2 FNYEAQ. V lost 10 bases to trimming and J lost 6 bases; unmatched junction nucleotides: 8. This CDR3 spans 13 amino acids. The CDR3 region has the DNA TGTGCCATCGTAGGGGGCCCCGATGAAAAACTGTTTTTT. Protein product: CAIVGGPDEKLFF.

This clonotype appeared many times. The V call is TRBV11-2, the J call TRBJ2-7; 7 nucleotides line up with TRBD1. The CDR3 is made up of 16 amino acids. Germline V gene lookup returns CDR1 SGHAT and CDR2 FQNNGV. V was clipped by 5 bases and J by 0 bases; unmatched bases: 10. The CDR3 sequence is CASSPRTGRPSYEQYF. CDR3 bases: TGTGCCAGCAGCCCCCGGACAGGACGGCCCTCCTACGAGCAGTACTTC.

This clonotype was seen at least ten times. V is TRBV19 and J is TRBJ2-7; D is ambiguous. The CDR3 totals 13 residues. Trimming took 6 bases from V and 6 from J, leaving 15 bases between them. The germline gives CDR1 LNHDA, CDR2 SQIVND (reference sequence). The CDR3 sequence: CASREGIRGEQYF. The CDR3 DNA follows: TGTGCCAGTAGGGAAGGAATCCGTGGCGAGCAGTACTTC.

CDR3 DNA: TGCGCCAGCAGCCAGGGGGGCGGGACAGGGAGAACTAATGAAAAACTGTTTTTT. It codes for CASSQGGGTGRTNEKLFF. The chain carries TRBV4-1 and TRBJ1-4; TRBD1 matches at 9 bases. The CDR3 is 18 amino acids. V lost 3 bases to trimming and J lost 1 base; unmatched junction nucleotides: 9. CDR1 MGHRA and CDR2 YSYEKL come from the germline V gene.

On this clonotype itself: Relative to the germline gene, one junction end is altered; a read error may explain this. The CDR3 region has the DNA TGTGCCAGCAGTCTAGCGGGGGCTTCCTACGAGCAGTACTTC. Translated: CASSLAGASYEQYF. J is TRBJ2-7 and V is TRBV12-3 or TRBV12-4, with TRBD2 matching over 10 bases. This CDR3 is built from 14 residues.

Notes on this clonotype: This may stem from a read error, because a much larger clone lies one nucleotide away. The J gene is TRBJ2-1, the V gene TRBV5-1; tentative D call: TRBD2 (7 bases). Between the trimmed V and J ends, which lost 4 bases and 8 bases, there was a span of 16 bases. The germline V gene encodes CDR1 SGHRS and CDR2 YFSETQ. This CDR3 has 14 amino acids. CDR3 loop: CASSIDRREHEQFF. The CDR3, as DNA: TGCGCCAGCAGCATCGACAGGCGGGAGCATGAGCAGTTCTTC.

This clonotype has a count of ten or more. V usage is TRBV9 and J usage is TRBJ2-3, with D maybe TRBD2 (6 bases). V was trimmed by 4 bases and J by 5 bases, leaving 20 bases between them. The V gene's germline CDR1 is SGDLS and CDR2 YYNGEE. This CDR3 is built from 16 residues. CDR3 DNA sequence: TGTGCCAGCAGCCCTCGGGGGTCTACACGGAAAGATACGCAGTATTTT. Its protein is CASSPRGSTRKDTQYF.

This clonotype came up many times. The rearrangement links TRBV7-9 to TRBJ2-2, with D hard to call. The CDR3 contains 13 residues. Trimming removed 5 bases at V and 1 base at J, with 5 bases between. The germline gives CDR1 SEHNR, CDR2 FQNEAQ (reference sequence). In DNA form, the CDR3 reads TGTGCCAGCAGCAAAATGAACACCGGGGAGCTGTTTTTT. The encoded protein is CASSKMNTGELFF. Full variable domain (rest looked up from reference TRBV7-9 and TRBJ2-2): DTGVSQNPRHKITKRGQNVTFRCDPISEHNRLYWYRQTLGQGPEFLTYFQNEAQLEKSRLLSDRFSAERPKGSFSTLEIQRTEQGDSAMYLCASSKMNTGELFFGEGSRLTVL.

On this clonotype itself: At one boundary the junction diverges from the germline segment, which might be a read error. CDR3 protein: CASSMGGGSSYDQYF. The DNA for the CDR3 is TGTGCCAGTAGTATGGGCGGGGGAAGCTCCTACGACCAGTACTTC. This chain connects TRBV19 to TRBJ2-7; 7 nucleotides match TRBD2. Per germline, CDR1 LNHDA and CDR2 SQIVND (reference sequence). The CDR3 extends over 15 amino acids.

Only a few counts were recorded for this clonotype. This sequence joins TRBV5-5 and TRBJ2-2; D gene ambiguous. The CDR3 is made up of 12 amino acids. Germline lookup yields CDR1 SGHKS and CDR2 YYEKEE (reference sequence). V was cut by 4 bases and J by 4 bases, with 5 bases left in between. This CDR3 reads CASSPRTGELFF. CDR3 DNA sequence: TGTGCCAGCAGCCCGCGCACCGGGGAGCTGTTTTTT.

V usage is TRBV10-2 and J usage is TRBJ1-1, with D unresolved. V lost 2 bases and J lost 0, with 4 bases in between. The CDR3 sequence is 13 residues long. Germline V gives CDR1 WSHSY, CDR2 SAAADI. CDR3 loop: CASSEMLNTEAFF. The CDR3 DNA is TGCGCCAGCAGTGAGATGCTGAACACTGAAGCTTTCTTT.

This clonotype showed up many times. J is TRBJ1-5 and V is TRBV2; no reliable D call. Germline CDR1 reads SNHLY; CDR2 reads FYNNEI. V lost 6 bases, J lost 4 bases, and 7 bases lay in between. The CDR3 has 12 amino acids. For the CDR3, the DNA is TGTGCCAGCAGGAGTCTTAATCAGCCCCAGCATTTT. As protein: CASRSLNQPQHF.

V and J are TRBV10-3 and TRBJ2-7, with D perhaps given as TRBD1 or TRBD2 (6 bases each). CDR3 length: 15 amino acids. V was pared by 6 bases and J by 2 bases, with 17 bases between. CDR1 is ENHRY, CDR2 SYGVKD, per germline. As DNA, the CDR3 is TGTGCCATCAGAAGGGGGGAGACAGTTACCTACGAGCAGTACTTC. Translation: CAIRRGETVTYEQYF.

This clonotype has at least ten counts. This rearrangement joins TRBV3-1 to TRBJ1-5; unclear D gene. CDR3 length: 13 amino acids. The V end lost 1 base, the J end lost 4 bases, and 5 bases lay between the germline ends. CDR1 is LGHDT, CDR2 YNNKEL, per germline (reference sequence). The CDR3 spells CASSQGKNQPQHF. CDR3 in DNA: TGTGCCAGCAGCCAAGGAAAGAATCAGCCCCAGCATTTT.

The table lists this clonotype with many counts. V usage is TRBV20-1 and J usage is TRBJ2-7; the match to TRBD1 covers 9 bases. The CDR3 spans 17 residues. V gave up 6 bases and J gave up 0 bases; unmatched junction bases: 15. CDR1 DFQATT and CDR2 SNEGSKA come from the germline V gene (reference sequence). The CDR3 sequence is CSAYRDRVIVDSYEQYF. The DNA of the CDR3 is TGCAGTGCGTACAGGGACAGGGTTATTGTGGACTCCTACGAGCAGTACTTC.

The chain combines TRBV10-3 with TRBJ2-5; D is ambiguous. The CDR3 runs 15 residues. Germline loops: CDR1 ENHRY, CDR2 SYGVKD. Between the trimmed V and J ends, which lost 3 bases and 4 bases, there was a span of 15 bases. CDR3 nucleotides: TGTGCCATCAGTGACGGTTTGACGTTATTAGAGACCCAGTACTTC. This translates into CAISDGLTLLETQYF.

The CDR3 region has the DNA TGTGCCAGCAGCTGGACCGAAGGGGCCTACGAGCAGTACTTC. Encoded protein: CASSWTEGAYEQYF. The J gene is TRBJ2-7, the V gene TRBV7-9; D possibly corresponds to TRBD1 (5 bases). From germline, CDR1 is SEHNR and CDR2 FQNEAQ (reference sequence). CDR3 length equals 14 residues. V gave up 4 bases and J gave up 2 bases, with 12 bases separating them.

This clonotype was detected once. The chain recombines TRBV29-1 with TRBJ2-7; 9 bases align to TRBD1. This CDR3 has 12 amino acids. CDR1 is SQVTM, CDR2 ANQGSEA, per germline. V shed 2 bases, J shed 5 bases, and the junction held 1 base outside the gene matches. The CDR3, as DNA: TGCAGCGTTGAAACAGGGGGCCACGAGCAGTACTTC. Its protein product is CSVETGGHEQYF.

A note on this clonotype: In this CDR3 the conserved last residue, phenylalanine or tryptophan, is missing, so a read error is likely. The chain joins TRBV12-3 or TRBV12-4 to TRBJ2-1; TRBD2 agrees at 8 bases. V dropped 6 bases and J dropped 8; count of bases not matched to a gene: 12. The CDR3 totals 15 residues. DNA of the CDR3: TGTGCCAGCAGCCGGCGACTATCGGGGGGGCATGAGCAGTTCCTC. Its protein product is CASSRRLSGGHEQFL.

This clonotype was recorded many times. The chain links TRBV10-3 to TRBJ2-2; TRBD2 aligns across 11 bases. Germline V gives CDR1 ENHRY, CDR2 SYGVKD. The CDR3 runs 18 residues. V lost 3 bases to trimming and J lost 4 bases; unmatched junction nucleotides: 10. The DNA for the CDR3 is TGTGCCATCAGTGAACCGATACTAGCGGGGGACCTCACCGGGGAGCTGTTTTTT. Amino acids: CAISEPILAGDLTGELFF.

In its sample, this clonotype was seen a few times. The rearrangement links TRBV24-1 to TRBJ2-2; 8 bases line up with TRBD1. The CDR3 contains 14 residues. Germline V lookup: CDR1 KGHDR, CDR2 SFDVKD. V lost 5 bases to trimming and J lost 7 bases; unmatched junction nucleotides: 5. DNA of the CDR3: TGTGCCACCAGTGGGACAGGGAAGGGCGGGGAGCTGTTTTTT. As protein: CATSGTGKGGELFF.